This is a list of T cell receptor beta chains from one sample in a study of T cell responses to AZD1222 COVID-19 vaccine. Only in-frame clones appear in the TCRdb table, and some are missing; sequencing was by immunoSEQ multiplex PCR. The sample has fewer than 200,000 clones, around 90% seen once. The sample in question was peripheral blood, obtained on day 0 of AZD1222 vaccination. Receptors were obtained from an adult in good health. Both conserved end residues are part of each CDR3.

>TRBV5-6
CASSLGGSPLHF
>TRBV12-5
CAGQGAYNEQFF
>TRBV30
CASGKETQYF
>TRBV5-1
CASSLGGGGYEQYF
>TRBV10-3
CAISGTATYSGNTIYF
>TRBV6-5
CASSYFGTLDTQYF
>TRBV5-1
CASTPIQGRNTEAFF
>TRBV27
CASSLSLWGTEAFF
>TRBV5-1
CASSWGQGGNQPQHF
>TRBV5-1
CASSLEDLPHYEQYF
>TRBV5-1
CASSLAGNQPQHF
>TRBV30
CAWHTGAPGNTIYF
>TRBV9
CASSVGTGNEKLFF
>TRBV9
CASSVAAVSGNTIYF
>TRBV5-1
CASSPGTSRTNEQFF
>TRBV7-6
CASSPLAGSNYGYTF
>TRBV7-2
CASSFGFGGYEQYF
>TRBV24-1
CATSDCTGTESSYEQYF
>TRBV5-4
CASRDRDRTNYGYTF
>TRBV15
CATSRGGKTGEQYF
>TRBV19
CASSITGSSYNEQFF
>TRBV19
CASSIGGTGSTEAFF
>TRBV5-1
CASEQGGSGNTIYF
>TRBV18
CASSLRTASSSYNEQFF
>TRBV19
CASRTRQGLTEAFF
>TRBV4-2
CASSQDPGRGGQFF
>TRBV3-1/TRBV3-2
CASSPTAPHTQYF
>TRBV5-1
CASSLRGTEAFF
>TRBV28
CASRGFRWEQRSGEQYF
>TRBV16
CASSQLPPGPGGNYGYTF
>TRBV4-1
CASSQEGGHVGYTF
>TRBV6-5
CASSWTGRSTEAFF
>TRBV2
CASSERQRETQYF
>TRBV14
CASSQAPEGWTEAFF
>TRBV7-9
CASSLDSVQNEKLFF